This TCR beta chain was identified in a study of blood T cell repertoires in COVID-19. The CDR3 has 15 amino acids. Trimming cost V 4 bases and J 0 bases, with 10 bases left between them. Germline V lookup: CDR1 MDHEN, CDR2 SYDVKM. In the study's own analysis: Amplification of reference gene primers was used by the study to estimate nucleated cell counts. TCRdb keeps only in-frame clones here, not all; method: immunoSEQ multiplex PCR. D and trimming come from the DNA, and the V and J calls and clone size come from that table. The table includes 120,000 to 150,000 clones, approximately 89% detected once. This clone appeared a few times.

The specimen was peripheral blood. This clonotype was sampled from a man aged 60-69 years with active or convalescent COVID-19. This chain uses TRBV28 with TRBJ1-3; D unresolved. In DNA form, the CDR3 reads TGTGCCAGCAGTTCCGCGGATCTCTCTGGAAACACCATATATTTT. Its protein is CASSSADLSGNTIYF. Variable domain in full (rest from reference TRBV28 and TRBJ1-3): DVKVTQSSRYLVKRTGEKVFLECVQDMDHENMFWYRQDPGLGLRLIYFSYDVKMKEKGDIPEGYSVSREKKERFSLILESASTNQTSMYLCASSSADLSGNTIYFGEGSWLTVV.